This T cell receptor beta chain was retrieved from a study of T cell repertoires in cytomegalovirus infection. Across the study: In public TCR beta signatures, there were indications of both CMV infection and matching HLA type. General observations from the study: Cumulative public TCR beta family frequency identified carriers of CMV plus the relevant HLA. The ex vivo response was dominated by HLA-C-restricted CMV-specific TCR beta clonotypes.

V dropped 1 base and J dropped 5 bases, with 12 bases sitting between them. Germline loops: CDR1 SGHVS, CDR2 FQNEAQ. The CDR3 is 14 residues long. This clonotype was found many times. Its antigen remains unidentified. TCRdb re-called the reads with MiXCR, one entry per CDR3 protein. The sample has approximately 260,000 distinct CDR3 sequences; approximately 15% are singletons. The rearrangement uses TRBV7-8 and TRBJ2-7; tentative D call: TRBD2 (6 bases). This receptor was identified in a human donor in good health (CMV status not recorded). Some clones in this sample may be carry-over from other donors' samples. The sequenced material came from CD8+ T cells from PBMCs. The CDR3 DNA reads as TGTGCCAGCAGCTTAGAGACGGGGGTCCACGAGCAGTACTTC. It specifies CASSLETGVHEQYF. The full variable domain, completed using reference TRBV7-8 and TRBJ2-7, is GAGVSQSPRYKVAKRGQDVALRCDPISGHVSLFWYQQALGQGPEFLTYFQNEAQLDKSGLPSDRFFAERPEGSVSTLKIQRTQQEDSAVYLCASSLETGVHEQYFGPGTRLTVT.